This T cell receptor (beta chain) is from a study of human T cells and chemical hapten exposure. Study-level background: The study sensitized with 2% DPC on an approximately 2 cm by approximately 2 cm patch of upper inner arm skin.

The time point: patch test 1, 2 weeks after DPC sensitization. As to treatment: therapeutic diphenylcyclopropenone sensitization with weekly scalp DPC. Prior to application of each patch test, blood was drawn. Authors' analysis steps: TCRs per sample had a median of roughly 93,000 and ranged from roughly 20,000 to 700,000. TCRdb reanalysed the RACE reads using MiXCR and keeps one entry per CDR3 protein. In this record, the V and J calls reflect TCRdb's handling and not the investigators' own analysis. The sample has 300,000 to 450,000 distinct CDR3 sequences; approximately 5.1% are singletons. Germline assignment: CDR1 SGHTA and CDR2 FQGNSA. The CDR3 covers 16 residues. V lost 0 bases to trimming and J lost 3 bases, with 12 bases between them. This clonotype was counted many times.

Sequencing was performed on whole blood, taken in connection with sensitization to the hapten diphenylcyclopropenone (DPC). The receptor was derived from a woman aged 45 to 65 with alopecia areata. Some clones in this sample may be carry-over from other donors' samples. The chain has TRBV7-2 and TRBJ1-5; TRBD1 is a possible D gene (5 bases). The CDR3 DNA sequence: TGTGCCAGCAGCTTAGCGGCACCGGGGCCCAATCAGCCCCAGCATTTT. This translates into CASSLAAPGPNQPQHF. Full variable domain (rest looked up from reference TRBV7-2 and TRBJ1-5): GAGVSQSPSNKVTEKGKDVELRCDPISGHTALYWYRQSLGQGLEFLIYFQGNSAPDKSGLPSDRFSAERTGGSVSTLTIQRTQQEDSAVYLCASSLAAPGPNQPQHFGDGTRLSIL.